Below, one TCR beta chain is given with its context. The data were taken from a study of blood T cell repertoires in COVID-19. This table comes from immunoSEQ multiplex PCR, and its TCRdb copy is limited to in-frame clones, with some not included. The sample lists about 240,000 clones; 87% were seen once. Germline V gene sequence: CDR1 SNHLY, CDR2 FYNNEI. The CDR3 is 17 amino acids. V lost 0 bases and J lost 6; bases outside the gene matches: 10. The gene calls are TRBV2 and TRBJ2-2, with 7 bases fitting TRBD1. The receptor's source is a woman aged 25-40 years with acute COVID-19. The sequenced sample was PBMCs or T cells enriched from blood (not recorded which). As DNA, the CDR3 is TGTGCCAGCAGTGAAGCTCCCCCGACAGGGAATTCCGGGGAGCTGTTTTTT. It specifies CASSEAPPTGNSGELFF.